Below, 24 T cell receptor beta chains from the same sample are listed, as sequenced in a study of blood T cell repertoires in COVID-19. TCRdb's table, derived via immunoSEQ multiplex PCR, lists solely in-frame clones and lacks some. The sample yields a few hundred thousand clones, 85% seen once. The sample comprised peripheral blood. The receptors originated from a man aged 50 to 59 with active or convalescent COVID-19.

In its sample, this clone was seen a few times. The chain combines TRBV19 with TRBJ1-6, with 8 bases fitting TRBD1. V trimming: 3 bases; J trimming: 10 bases; junction bases outside the gene matches: 5. The CDR3 has 14 residues. Looked up from germline, CDR1 is LNHDA and CDR2 is SQIVND (reference sequence). The CDR3 loop reads CASSIQGAWSPLHF. DNA for the CDR3: TGTGCCAGTAGTATCCAGGGGGCGTGGTCACCCCTCCACTTT.

A word on this clone: Additional DNA sequences in this sample encode the identical CDR3. The genes are TRBV29-1 and TRBJ2-1; unclear D gene. CDR3 length: 11 amino acids. The V gene lost 4 bases and the J gene lost 4 bases, with 5 bases spanning the gap. The germline gives CDR1 SQVTM, CDR2 ANQGSEA. The CDR3 protein is CSVALYNEQFF. The DNA for the CDR3 is TGCAGCGTTGCACTATACAATGAGCAGTTCTTC.

This rearrangement joins TRBV10-1 to TRBJ2-7; TRBD1 matches at 8 bases. With V trimmed by 9 bases and J by 0 bases, 13 bases remained unmatched. Germline CDR1 WNHNN, CDR2 SYGVQD (reference sequence). The CDR3 loop spans 16 amino acids. The CDR3: CARTQGGRSTSYEQYF. CDR3 nucleotide sequence: TGCGCCAGGACACAGGGGGGACGTTCGACCTCCTACGAGCAGTACTTC.

The chain recombines TRBV7-2 with TRBJ1-1; no clear D. Trimming left V 2 bases short and J 8 bases short, with 12 bases between. The CDR3 covers 13 residues. In germline, CDR1 is SGHTA, CDR2 FQGNSA. The CDR3 nucleotides are TGTGCCAGCAGCTTATCCCACGGTCGAGAAGCTTTCTTT. This translates into CASSLSHGREAFF.

This chain's CDR3 is CATSGGQGTSGTRTADEQFF. CDR3 nucleotide sequence: TGTGCCACCAGTGGGGGACAGGGGACTAGCGGGACCCGGACCGCTGACGAGCAGTTCTTC. This sequence joins TRBV24-1 and TRBJ2-1; 13 bases line up with TRBD2. This CDR3 spans 20 amino acids. J was trimmed by 10 bases and V by 5 bases; bases with no gene match: 22. Germline CDR1 KGHDR, CDR2 SFDVKD.

The chain is built from TRBV10-2 and TRBJ2-2; 8 nucleotides align to TRBD1. There are 18 residues in the CDR3. V lost 5 bases to trimming and J lost 4 bases; unmatched junction nucleotides: 15. Per the germline V gene, CDR1 is WSHSY and CDR2 is SAAADI. CDR3 in DNA: TGCGCCAGCAGTCCCCAGGGGGCTAGCATAGGGGGCACCGGGGAGCTGTTTTTT. It encodes CASSPQGASIGGTGELFF.

The rearrangement joins TRBV7-9 to TRBJ2-7; no firm D call. Trimming removed 1 base from V and 2 bases from J, with 12 bases in between. The CDR3 has 15 residues. CDR1 is SEHNR and CDR2 is FQNEAQ in the germline V gene (reference sequence). The CDR3 coding sequence is TGTGCCAGCAGCTTAGGGGCCTCTCCGGCCTACGAGCAGTACTTC. This gives the protein CASSLGASPAYEQYF.

The rearrangement links TRBV4-2 to TRBJ1-5, with TRBD1 as a possible D gene (6 bases). Per germline, CDR1 LGHNA and CDR2 YNFKEQ. The CDR3 extends over 16 amino acids. Trimming removed 1 base from V and 7 bases from J, with 17 bases in between. This CDR3 reads CASSQGGTSRGQPQHF. The CDR3 nucleotides read TGTGCCAGCAGCCAAGGTGGGACAAGTCGGGGACAGCCCCAGCATTTT.

The rearrangement links TRBV29-1 to TRBJ1-2; TRBD1 aligns across 7 bases. J lost 7 bases, V lost 5 bases, and 10 bases had no gene match. Germline-derived CDR1 and CDR2 are SQVTM and ANQGSEA. The CDR3 runs to 13 residues. CDR3 region: CSVIGRQGGGYTF. DNA of the CDR3: TGCAGCGTTATTGGGCGACAGGGAGGTGGCTACACCTTC.

The DNA of the CDR3 is TGTGCCAGCACCGAGGGTCGTTTTGGCATTCAGTACTTC. Encoded protein: CASTEGRFGIQYF. The chain uses TRBV6-5 and TRBJ2-4; D is possibly TRBD2 (5 bases). Between the trimmed V and J ends, which lost 7 bases and 9 bases, there was a span of 16 bases. This CDR3 contains 13 residues. CDR1 is MNHEY and CDR2 is SVGAGI in the germline V gene.

The J gene is TRBJ1-2, the V gene TRBV15; 12 bases line up with TRBD1. Trimming removed 1 base from V and 10 bases from J; junction bases left unmatched: 10. The CDR3 spans 16 residues. Per germline, CDR1 LNHNV and CDR2 YYDKDF (reference sequence). The DNA for the CDR3 is TGTGCCACCAGCAGAGGGGGACAGGGGGCAGCTGAAGACTACACCTTC. Translation: CATSRGGQGAAEDYTF.

The chain joins TRBV19 to TRBJ1-2; 10 bases agree with TRBD1. This CDR3 is 13 amino acids long. Germline values: CDR1 LNHDA, CDR2 SQIVND (reference sequence). V was pared by 3 bases and J by 11 bases, with 6 bases of the junction left unmatched. The CDR3 loop is CASSIDRGRGYTF. CDR3 DNA sequence: TGTGCCAGTAGTATTGACAGGGGGCGCGGGTACACCTTC.

The chain recombines TRBV11-1 with TRBJ2-7, with 8 nucleotides matching TRBD1. Germline-derived CDR1 and CDR2 are SGHAT and FQDESV (reference sequence). The CDR3 covers 14 residues. The trim removed 4 bases at V and 6 bases at J, leaving 8 bases unmatched. In DNA, the CDR3 is TGTGCCAGCAGCTCCGGACAGGGAGTACGCGAGCAGTACTTC. Its protein is CASSSGQGVREQYF. Full variable domain (remainder filled in from reference TRBV11-1 and TRBJ2-7): EAEVAQSPRYKITEKSQAVAFWCDPISGHATLYWYRQILGQGPELLVQFQDESVVDDSQLPKDRFSAERLKGVDSTLKIQPAELGDSAMYLCASSSGQGVREQYFGPGTRLTVT.

The V and J genes are TRBV7-2 and TRBJ1-5; 10 bases agree with TRBD1. The CDR3 spans 15 residues. From germline, CDR1 is SGHTA and CDR2 FQGNSA. Trimming removed 3 bases from V and 9 bases from J; junction bases left unmatched: 8. This CDR3 reads CASSFGTGEDRPQHF. The CDR3 nucleotides are TGTGCCAGCAGCTTCGGGACAGGGGAGGACCGGCCCCAGCATTTT.

This clone came up a few times. The chain combines TRBV7-2 with TRBJ1-1; D unresolved. V was cut by 1 base and J by 5 bases, with 17 bases left in between. Per the germline V gene, CDR1 is SGHTA and CDR2 is FQGNSA. The CDR3 has 16 amino acids. The CDR3 DNA follows: TGTGCCAGCAGCTTAGGCGACCCCCGCACGGGTACTGAAGCTTTCTTT. It yields the protein CASSLGDPRTGTEAFF.

The chain uses TRBV11-2 and TRBJ2-5; 7 bases agree with TRBD2. This CDR3 has 13 residues. The V gene's germline CDR1 is SGHAT and CDR2 FQNNGV. J gave up 4 bases and V 5 bases, and 4 bases lay outside the gene matches. The CDR3 nucleotides are TGTGCCAGCAGCCGTGGACTAGGAGAGACCCAGTACTTC. Translated: CASSRGLGETQYF.

The rearrangement uses TRBV6-1 and TRBJ2-7, with 7 bases matching TRBD1. The germline V gene encodes CDR1 MNHNS and CDR2 SASEGT. This CDR3 contains 13 residues. After removal of 3 bases from V and 9 bases from J, the junction contained 8 bases not matched to a gene. CDR3 loop: CASSESDRFSQYF. The CDR3 region has the DNA TGTGCCAGCAGTGAGTCGGACAGGTTTTCGCAGTACTTC.

This clone was seen a handful of times. V and J are TRBV25-1 and TRBJ2-2; 11 positions agree with TRBD2. The CDR3 spans 18 residues. The trim removed 3 bases at V and 2 bases at J, leaving 8 bases unmatched. Germline V gene sequence: CDR1 MGHDK, CDR2 SYGVNS. DNA of the CDR3: TGTGCCAGCAGTGACAAAACTAGCGGGAGACCTAACACCGGGGAGCTGTTTTTT. It codes for CASSDKTSGRPNTGELFF.

The chain couples TRBV4-2 to TRBJ1-2; a weak D match, TRBD1 (5 bases). Trimming shortened V by 4 bases and J by 7 bases, and 13 bases separated the two germline ends. The length of the CDR3 is 13 residues. Germline values: CDR1 LGHNA, CDR2 YNFKEQ. CDR3 sequence (DNA): TGTGCCAGCAGCCCGGGAGGGGAGGGTGGCTACACCTTC. Translated: CASSPGGEGGYTF.

This chain uses TRBV7-2 with TRBJ2-1, with TRBD2 matching 9 bases. CDR1 is SGHTA, CDR2 FQGNSA, per germline. The CDR3 has 15 residues. V shed 2 bases and J 6 bases; nucleotides not matched to a gene: 5. The CDR3 here is CASSLSGTSLNEQFF. The CDR3 coding sequence is TGTGCCAGCAGCTTATCCGGGACTAGCCTCAATGAGCAGTTCTTC.

The chain employs TRBV19 and TRBJ1-1; 8 positions agree with TRBD1. Per the germline V gene, CDR1 is LNHDA and CDR2 is SQIVND (reference sequence). The CDR3 runs 15 residues. V shed 6 bases and J 3 bases; nucleotides not matched to a gene: 9. Here the CDR3 reads CASRRAGGRDTEAFF. As DNA, the CDR3 is TGTGCCAGTAGGCGGGCAGGGGGCAGGGACACTGAAGCTTTCTTT.

The V gene is TRBV12-1, the J gene TRBJ2-1; the DNA was not compared with TRBD2, the D call given in the table. TRBV12-1 is assigned pseudogene status. The CDR3 is 16 amino acids. This chain's CDR3 is CASSPFPSGPYNEQFF. As DNA, the CDR3 is TGTGCCAGCAGCCCCTTTCCTAGCGGACCCTACAATGAGCAGTTCTTC.

The chain couples TRBV5-4 to TRBJ2-1; 11 nucleotides match TRBD2. V shed 4 bases and J 5 bases; nucleotides not matched to a gene: 5. This CDR3 comprises 15 residues. Germline V CDR1 and CDR2: SGHNT, YYREEE (reference sequence). The CDR3 here is CASSAGLAVNNEQFF. As DNA, the CDR3 is TGTGCCAGCAGCGCGGGACTAGCGGTTAACAATGAGCAGTTCTTC.

The genes are TRBV6-6 and TRBJ1-2; TRBD1 matches at 7 bases. V gave up 6 bases and J gave up 8 bases; unmatched junction bases: 12. The CDR3 contains 14 residues. Germline CDR1 reads MNHNY; CDR2 reads SVGAGI (reference sequence). The CDR3: CASRLDRVVYGYTF. The CDR3, as DNA: TGTGCCAGCAGGCTTGACAGGGTGGTCTACGGCTACACCTTC.